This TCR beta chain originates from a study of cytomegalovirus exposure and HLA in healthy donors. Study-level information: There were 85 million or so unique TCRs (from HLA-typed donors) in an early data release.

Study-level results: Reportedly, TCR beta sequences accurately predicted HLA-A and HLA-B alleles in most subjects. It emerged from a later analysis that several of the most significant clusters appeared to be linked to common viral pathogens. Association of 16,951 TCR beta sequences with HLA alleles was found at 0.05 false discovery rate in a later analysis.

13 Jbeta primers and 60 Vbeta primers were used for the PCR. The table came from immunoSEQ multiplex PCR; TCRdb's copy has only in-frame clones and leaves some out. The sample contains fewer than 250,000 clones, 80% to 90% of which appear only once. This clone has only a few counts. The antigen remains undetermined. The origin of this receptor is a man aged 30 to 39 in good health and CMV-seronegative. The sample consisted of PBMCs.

In nucleotides, the CDR3 is TGTGCCAGCAGCCGGCCGGGTGCGGGGAATTCACCCCTCCACTTT. As protein: CASSRPGAGNSPLHF. The chain is built from TRBV7-2 and TRBJ1-6; D call uncertain. Trimming cost V 5 bases and J 7 bases, with 15 bases left between them. Germline V lookup: CDR1 SGHTA, CDR2 FQGNSA. The CDR3 has 15 amino acids.